This T cell receptor beta chain appears in the sequencing data of a study of radiation and T cells in renal cell carcinoma. Study conclusions and caveats: Top tumor clonotypes rose in blood 2 weeks post-radiation, then contracted.

Sequenced by immunoSEQ multiplex PCR; TCRdb stores in-frame clones only, minus some. The repertoire holds about 86,000 clones, with 85% as singletons. The germline CDR1 and CDR2 sequences are SGHRS and YFSETQ. This CDR3 is built from 17 residues. The J segment lost 4 bases and the V segment lost 4 bases, leaving 12 bases of the junction unmatched. Time point meaning: blood 4 weeks post-SBRT, at nephrectomy. This sample's treatment: 15 Gy SBRT to primary tumor, nephrectomy 4 weeks later. Nephrectomy followed 15 Gy stereotactic body radiation by 4 weeks. Clear cell pathology was present in this patient's renal cell carcinoma. This clone was detected once. Its antigen is not known.

This sample comprised blood, obtained from a patient whose treatment included radiotherapy and nephrectomy. This chain connects TRBV5-1 to TRBJ1-5, with 9 bases identical to TRBD1. The TCR was taken from a man aged 50-60 years with renal cell carcinoma. The CDR3 DNA reads TGCGCCAGCAGCCCTGGGGCCGAGACAGGGGGTAATCAGCCCCAGCATTTT. As protein: CASSPGAETGGNQPQHF. Supplemented by reference TRBV5-1 and TRBJ1-5, the full variable domain reads KAGVTQTPRYLIKTRGQQVTLSCSPISGHRSVSWYQQTPGQGLQFLFEYFSETQRNKGNFPGRFSGRQFSNSRSEMNVSTLELGDSALYLCASSPGAETGGNQPQHFGDGTRLSIL.